This T cell receptor (beta chain) was documented in a study of blood T cells in healthy people across ages. V shed 0 bases and J shed 9 bases, with 18 bases lying between them. Germline V CDR1 and CDR2: DFQATT, SNEGSKA (reference sequence). This CDR3 has 15 amino acids. In regard to this clonotype: Antigen: not known.

The study, taken as a whole, reports: Lack of knowledge of donor CMV status possibly confounded expanded clonotype changes. Greater diversity and more naive CD4+ cells were seen in long-lived donors than in aged donors. As naive T cell percentage varied, TCR beta diversity correlated strongly with it.

Every participating donor contributed about 10 milliliters of peripheral blood through a draw. Combining a sample-barcoded 5' primer with a J-beta primer mix, a second PCR ran for roughly 6 to 12 cycles. Each CDR3 protein is one row after TCRdb ran MiXCR on the 5' RACE reads. The data contain approximately 1.5 million distinct CDR3 sequences, 30% to 35% of them singletons. This sequence originates from a woman aged 25-40 years in good health. Sequenced: blood. The chain links TRBV20-1 to TRBJ2-1, with D perhaps matching TRBD2 (6 bases). CDR3 amino acids: CSARDGGDPKPEQFF. The CDR3 DNA is TGCAGTGCTAGAGATGGAGGGGACCCTAAACCTGAGCAGTTCTTC.